A single sample is the source of the 21 T cell receptor beta chains below, sequenced in a study of cytomegalovirus exposure and HLA in healthy donors. The primer mix had 60 Vbeta and 13 Jbeta primers. Produced via immunoSEQ multiplex PCR; TCRdb's table is partial and in-frame only. Here the sample table reports 200,000 or so clones. The sequenced sample was PBMCs. These receptors were taken from a girl under 10 years old in good health and CMV-seropositive.

On this clone: Other nucleotide sequences in the sample specify the same CDR3. V and J are TRBV7-3 and TRBJ2-2, with 12 bases fitting TRBD2. Looked up from germline, CDR1 is SGHTA and CDR2 is FQGTGA. The V segment lost 0 bases and the J segment 5 bases; nucleotides outside the gene matches: 1. The CDR3 runs to 16 residues. The DNA for the CDR3 is TGTGCCAGCAGCTTAACCCTAGCGGGAGGGACCGGGGAGCTGTTTTTT. This gives the protein CASSLTLAGGTGELFF.

V is TRBV6-1 and J is TRBJ1-5, with TRBD1 matching over 7 bases. This CDR3 has 14 amino acids. CDR1 and CDR2 (germline): MNHNS, SASEGT. V was clipped by 7 bases and J by 4 bases; unmatched bases: 7. The CDR3 loop reads CASTPGTVNQPQHF. CDR3 bases: TGTGCCAGCACCCCGGGGACAGTTAATCAGCCCCAGCATTTT.

This rearrangement joins TRBV7-6 to TRBJ2-2; 7 bases match TRBD1. The V segment lost 1 base and the J segment 6 bases; nucleotides outside the gene matches: 5. CDR3 size: 15 residues. CDR1 is SGHVS and CDR2 is FNYEAQ in the germline V gene. The CDR3 here is CASSLGQGIAGELFF. The CDR3, as DNA: TGTGCCAGCAGCTTAGGACAGGGTATCGCCGGGGAGCTGTTTTTT.

The rearrangement uses TRBV6-1 and TRBJ2-1; the match to TRBD2 covers 7 bases. V shed 5 bases and J 5 bases; nucleotides not matched to a gene: 9. Germline values: CDR1 MNHNS, CDR2 SASEGT. The CDR3 sequence is 15 residues long. This chain's CDR3 is CASSSGTTFDNEQFF. DNA for the CDR3: TGTGCCAGCAGTTCCGGGACTACTTTCGACAATGAGCAGTTCTTC.

The V and J genes are TRBV11-3 and TRBJ2-7; the match to TRBD2 covers 8 bases. V gave up 5 bases and J gave up 3 bases; unmatched junction bases: 9. In germline, CDR1 is SGHNT, CDR2 YENEEA. This CDR3 has 15 amino acids. The CDR3 DNA is TGTGCCAGCAGCCGTTCACCGGGACTAGGCTACGAGCAGTACTTC. This sequence encodes CASSRSPGLGYEQYF. The variable domain in full, completed from reference TRBV11-3 and TRBJ2-7, reads EAGVVQSPRYKIIEKKQPVAFWCNPISGHNTLYWYLQNLGQGPELLIRYENEEAVDDSQLPKDRFSAERLKGVDSTLKIQPAELGDSAVYLCASSRSPGLGYEQYFGPGTRLTVT.

The chain has TRBV28 and TRBJ2-1; 12 positions agree with TRBD2. Trimming at V came to 6 bases and at J to 8 bases, leaving 11 bases not matched to a gene. Germline V lookup: CDR1 MDHEN, CDR2 SYDVKM. This CDR3 has 16 residues. CDR3 in amino acids: CASSLATSGSPYEQFF. CDR3 sequence (DNA): TGTGCCAGCAGCCTGGCGACTAGCGGGAGCCCCTATGAGCAGTTCTTC.

The chain joins TRBV11-1 to TRBJ2-3, with TRBD2 identical over 13 bases. The CDR3 is made up of 17 amino acids. V dropped 2 bases and J dropped 3; count of bases not matched to a gene: 5. Germline loops: CDR1 SGHAT, CDR2 FQDESV (reference sequence). The CDR3 region has the DNA TGTGCCAGCAGCTTATTTCAACTAGCGGGAGGGACAGATACGCAGTATTTT. Amino acids: CASSLFQLAGGTDTQYF.

V is TRBV4-1 and J is TRBJ1-3; 7 nucleotides line up with TRBD1. The junction had 5 bases not matched to a gene; V was cut back by 1 base and J by 2 bases. The CDR3 runs to 16 residues. The germline V gene has CDR1 MGHRA and CDR2 YSYEKL. The CDR3: CASSQVYRGTGNTIYF. The DNA of the CDR3 is TGCGCCAGCAGCCAAGTCTACAGGGGAACTGGAAACACCATATATTTT.

The V gene is TRBV19, the J gene TRBJ1-1, with 8 positions matching TRBD1. The germline V gene encodes CDR1 LNHDA and CDR2 SQIVND (reference sequence). The V gene end was trimmed by 3 bases and the J gene end by 0 bases; junction bases not matched to a gene: 6. The CDR3 consists of 16 residues. CDR3 bases: TGTGCCAGTAGTATGGGAGGGGGACAGGTGAACACTGAAGCTTTCTTT. It is translated as CASSMGGGQVNTEAFF.

The chain is built from TRBV11-1 and TRBJ2-3; 7 bases agree with TRBD2. The V and J ends lost 6 bases and 2 bases, in that order; junction bases with no gene match: 8. Germline CDR1 is SGHAT and CDR2 is FQDESV (reference sequence). The CDR3 totals 15 residues. CDR3 in amino acids: CASRDAGVPTDTQYF. The CDR3 DNA follows: TGTGCCAGCAGGGACGCGGGGGTCCCCACAGATACGCAGTATTTT.

The V call is TRBV10-3, the J call TRBJ2-7; tentative D call: TRBD1 (6 bases). The CDR3 has 16 residues. Per the germline V gene, CDR1 is ENHRY and CDR2 is SYGVKD. V was clipped by 10 bases and J by 3 bases, with 25 bases between them. The CDR3 region is CATPWRKTGRYYEQYF. The DNA of the CDR3 is TGTGCCACCCCCTGGCGCAAGACAGGTAGGTACTACGAGCAGTACTTC.

This chain links TRBV10-1 with TRBJ2-1; TRBD2 matches at 10 bases. The V and J ends lost 3 bases and 3 bases, in that order; junction bases with no gene match: 5. The CDR3 runs 16 residues. The V gene's germline CDR1 is WNHNN and CDR2 SYGVQD (reference sequence). The CDR3 coding sequence is TGCGCCAGCAGTGAAAGGCTAGCGGGAGTCTACAATGAGCAGTTCTTC. Translated: CASSERLAGVYNEQFF.

The V and J genes are TRBV5-4 and TRBJ2-7; D might be TRBD1 (5 bases). Trimming removed 4 bases from V and 0 bases from J, with 14 bases in between. CDR1 is SGHNT and CDR2 is YYREEE in the germline V gene (reference sequence). The CDR3 loop spans 15 amino acids. The DNA of the CDR3 is TGTGCCAGCAGCCCAAATAGGGGATCCTCCTACGAGCAGTACTTC. Its translation: CASSPNRGSSYEQYF.

The genes are TRBV25-1 and TRBJ1-3, with D uncertain. The CDR3 length is 14 residues. V gave up 3 bases and J gave up 1 base, with 7 bases separating them. Germline V gene lookup returns CDR1 MGHDK and CDR2 SYGVNS. The CDR3 loop reads CASSDRVSGNTIYF. DNA for the CDR3: TGTGCCAGCAGTGACCGGGTATCTGGAAACACCATATATTTT.

The rearrangement links TRBV13 to TRBJ1-1, with a tentative D call TRBD1 (5 bases). CDR1 PRHDT and CDR2 FYEKMQ come from the germline V gene (reference sequence). The length of the CDR3 is 14 residues. Trimming pared 1 base from V and 3 bases from J, leaving 9 bases between. CDR3 amino acids: CASSLAGTYTEAFF. The DNA of the CDR3 is TGTGCCAGCAGCTTAGCGGGGACTTACACTGAAGCTTTCTTT.

This chain uses TRBV28 with TRBJ2-7; tentative D call: TRBD1 (5 bases). Germline lookup yields CDR1 MDHEN and CDR2 SYDVKM. Trimming pared 1 base from V and 2 bases from J, leaving 9 bases between. The CDR3 spans 14 residues. CDR3 protein: CASSLSTVTYEQYF. As DNA, the CDR3 is TGTGCCAGCAGTTTATCGACAGTTACCTACGAGCAGTACTTC.

The chain carries TRBV6-1 and TRBJ2-5; 7 bases map to TRBD1. The DNA end is a closer match to TRBJ2-7, so the J assignment may be wrong. The germline V gene has CDR1 MNHNS and CDR2 SASEGT. CDR3 size: 15 residues. The CDR3 nucleotides read TGTGCCAGCAGTGGACTCGGGACAGCTCGTTACGAGCAGTACTTC. It codes for CASSGLGTARYEQYF.

V gene TRBV5-6 combines with J gene TRBJ2-1; TRBD1 matches 7 bases. The V and J ends lost 6 bases and 4 bases, in that order; junction bases with no gene match: 13. This CDR3 comprises 16 residues. The germline V gene encodes CDR1 SGHDT and CDR2 YYEEEE. The chain's CDR3 is CASNPGWGQRYNEQFF. The CDR3 bases are TGTGCCAGCAACCCAGGGTGGGGACAGAGATACAATGAGCAGTTCTTC.

This chain connects TRBV6-6 to TRBJ1-4; TRBD1 agrees at 9 bases. The ends lost 4 bases at V and 8 bases at J; junction bases unmatched: 5. CDR1 MNHNY and CDR2 SVGAGI come from the germline V gene (reference sequence). This CDR3 has 14 amino acids. The CDR3 DNA follows: TGTGCCAGCAGTTCCTCGGGACAGGGAGAAAAACTGTTTTTT. It translates to CASSSSGQGEKLFF.

The chain carries TRBV28 and TRBJ2-3, with D possibly being TRBD2 (6 bases). The germline gives CDR1 MDHEN, CDR2 SYDVKM. Trimming took 5 bases from V and 2 from J, leaving 23 bases between them. The CDR3 sequence is 18 residues long. The DNA for the CDR3 is TGTGCCAGCAGTCCCCGGACGGGGGAAGCAATAGTCACAGATACGCAGTATTTT. Translation: CASSPRTGEAIVTDTQYF.

V usage is TRBV6-5 and J usage is TRBJ2-7, with 7 bases lining up with TRBD1. Trimming cost V 0 bases and J 4 bases; bases outside gene matches: 6. CDR1 is MNHEY and CDR2 is SVGAGI in the germline V gene. This CDR3 is 15 amino acids long. The CDR3 spells CASSYSEEGAYEQYF. CDR3 nucleotides: TGTGCCAGCAGTTACTCGGAAGAGGGGGCTTACGAGCAGTACTTC.